The rows below give T cell receptor beta chains drawn from one sample of a study of shared clonotypes between healthy human individuals. Method: immunoSEQ multiplex PCR; TCRdb's copy keeps in-frame clones and lacks some. In the table there are approximately 2,300,000 clones, around 90% of which are singletons. The sequenced material came from naive CD4+ T cells from PBMCs. The source of these receptors is a young man in good health. Some clones in this sample may be carry-over from other donors' samples. Each CDR3 is given with its conserved first and last residue. A D gene is named only where the DNA matches it firmly. Rows may omit the clone size; those that give it use once, few, many or a size class.

>TRBV7-9|13|TRBJ2-7|.|.
TGTGCCAGCAGCTTAGCAACGGGATACGAGCAGTACTTC
CASSLATGYEQYF
>TRBV19|16|TRBJ1-5|.|once
TGTGCCAGTAGTATCTTGGGGGTCGTAGTTAATCAGCCCCAGCATTTT
CASSILGVVVNQPQHF
>TRBV7-6|16|TRBJ2-1|TRBD2|.
TGTGCCAGCAGCTTACGGGCACTAGCGGGCTACAATGAGCAGTTCTTC
CASSLRALAGYNEQFF
>TRBV4-1|15|TRBJ2-3|TRBD2|.
TGCGCCAGCAGCTCGGGACTAGCGAGTACAGATACGCAGTATTTT
CASSSGLASTDTQYF
>TRBV2|13|TRBJ1-2|.|.
TGTGCCAGCAGTCTCAGGGGAATCTATGGCTACACCTTC
CASSLRGIYGYTF
>TRBV29-1|12|TRBJ2-3|TRBD1|.
TGCAGCGTTACCACAGGGGGAGATACGCAGTATTTT
CSVTTGGDTQYF
>TRBV10-1|14|TRBJ2-5|TRBD1|.
TGCGCCAGCATTCGGGACAGCCTCCAAGAGACCCAGTACTTC
CASIRDSLQETQYF
>TRBV5-1|15|TRBJ2-2|.|once
TGCGCCAGCAGCTGGGGTCCACCGAACACCGGGGAGCTGTTTTTT
CASSWGPPNTGELFF
>TRBV7-7|15|TRBJ2-5|TRBD2|.
TGTGCCAGCAGCGAATTAGCGGGAGCGAGGGAGACCCAGTACTTC
CASSELAGARETQYF
>TRBV5-4|16|TRBJ1-3|.|once
TGTGCCAGCAGCTTGGGAAAGGCGAGCTCTGGAAACACCATATATTTT
CASSLGKASSGNTIYF
>TRBV11-2|14|TRBJ1-4|.|.
TGTGCCAGCAGCTTGGGGGGCTACAATGAAAAACTGTTTTTT
CASSLGGYNEKLFF
>TRBV28|12|TRBJ2-7|.|.
TGTGCCACCTCATGGGACTCCTACGAGCAGTACTTC
CATSWDSYEQYF
>TRBV2|16|TRBJ2-3|TRBD2|.
TGTGCCAGCACCCCAGGACTAGCGGGAGGAGGTGATACGCAGTATTTT
CASTPGLAGGGDTQYF
>TRBV6-1|14|TRBJ2-1|.|.
TGTGCCAGCAGTTTCACATCCGGGGGACCGGGGCAGTTCTTC
CASSFTSGGPGQFF
>TRBV5-1|14|TRBJ2-5|.|once
TGCGCCAGCAGCTTGGCCGACAGCGTGGAGACCCAGTACTTC
CASSLADSVETQYF
>TRBV7-7|14|TRBJ2-7|.|.
TGTGCCAGCAGCGAGCGGTCAGGCCCCTACGAGCAGTACTTC
CASSERSGPYEQYF
>TRBV7-2|13|TRBJ1-1|.|.
TGTGCCAGCAGCTTAGTTGGGCCCACTGAAGCTTTCTTT
CASSLVGPTEAFF
>TRBV7-6|16|TRBJ2-5|.|.
TGTGCCAGCAGCTTATCCTTTAGCGGCCCGGGGGAGACCCAGTACTTC
CASSLSFSGPGETQYF
>TRBV28|12|TRBJ2-5|.|.
TGTGCCAGTCGCCCCCCTGGGGAGACCCAGTACTTC
CASRPPGETQYF
>TRBV7-3|16|TRBJ1-2|.|.
TGTGCCAGCAGCTTAACGTTCGGGGTGGATAGCTATGGCTACACCTTC
CASSLTFGVDSYGYTF
>TRBV23-1|15|TRBJ2-7|TRBD1|.
TGCGCCAGCAGTACATCCGGGACAGATAGCTACGAGCAGTACTTC
CASSTSGTDSYEQYF
>TRBV6-1|15|TRBJ1-5|TRBD1|.
TGTGCCAGCAGTGAAGCGGCCAGGGGGAATCAGCCCCAGCATTTT
CASSEAARGNQPQHF
>TRBV7-2|14|TRBJ2-7|TRBD2|.
TGTGCCAGCAGCTTAGGACTAGCGGCCCACGAGCAGTACTTC
CASSLGLAAHEQYF
>TRBV28|13|TRBJ1-5|.|few
TGTGCCAGCACCAGGAACAGCAATCAGCCCCAGCATTTT
CASTRNSNQPQHF
>TRBV19|16|TRBJ2-3|.|.
TGTGCCAGTAGTCCCCTCTGGGAGTCGGGCACAGATACGCAGTATTTT
CASSPLWESGTDTQYF
>TRBV2|14|TRBJ2-5|.|.
TGTGCCAGCAGTATCCGGGACTCCCAAGAGACCCAGTACTTC
CASSIRDSQETQYF
>TRBV5-5|16|TRBJ2-6|.|.
TGTGCCAGCAGCTTGGAAGCGGTGGCTGGGGCCAACGTCCTGACTTTC
CASSLEAVAGANVLTF
>TRBV6-1|15|TRBJ2-2|.|.
TGTGCCAGCAGTGAATATGCCAGGCGCCGCGGGGAGCTGTTTTTT
CASSEYARRRGELFF
>TRBV28|17|TRBJ1-2|TRBD1|.
TGTGCCAGCAGATCCGGGACAGGGGGGTATTTTAGGTTCTTGCACACCTTC
CASRSGTGGYFRFLHTF
>TRBV9|13|TRBJ1-2|TRBD1|.
TGTGCCAGCAGCCCCCGGACAGGGGATGGCTACACCTTC
CASSPRTGDGYTF
>TRBV10-3|14|TRBJ2-1|TRBD1|once
TGTGCCTCGAAACGGACAGGGGGTCGTCATGAGCAGTTCTTC
CASKRTGGRHEQFF
>TRBV29-1|13|TRBJ1-4|.|.
TGCAGCGTTGAATCACAGCCGAATGAAAAACTGTTTTTT
CSVESQPNEKLFF
>TRBV30|18|TRBJ2-7|.|.
TGTGCCTGGGGAGGCGGGACACCACTTATTATTCACCCCTACGAGCAGTACTTC
CAWGGGTPLIIHPYEQYF